Listed here are 31 T cell receptor beta chains from one sample, sequenced in a study of cytomegalovirus exposure and HLA in healthy donors. The protocol was immunoSEQ multiplex PCR, while the TCRdb copy is restricted to in-frame clones and leaves out a portion. The table lists around 220,000 clones, approximately 83% of them singletons. Sequencing was done on a sample of PBMCs. The receptor set was obtained from a woman aged 25 to 45 in good health and CMV-seropositive.

Comments on this clone: Within the sample, other DNA sequences also encode this same CDR3. J is TRBJ1-1 and V is TRBV6-5; D is uncertain. The CDR3 has 11 amino acids. Trimming took off 2 bases at V and 4 bases at J, with 2 bases between the two ends. CDR1 and CDR2 (germline): MNHEY, SVGAGI. The CDR3 nucleotides read TGTGCCAGCAGTTACCGCACTGAAGCTTTCTTT. Protein: CASSYRTEAFF.

The table lists this clone with a few counts. This rearrangement joins TRBV6-4 to TRBJ2-2; possible D gene TRBD2, 6 bases. V lost 8 bases to trimming and J lost 6 bases, with 16 bases between them. Germline CDR1 is MRHNA and CDR2 is SNTAGT. This CDR3 has 14 residues. The chain's CDR3 is CASSRDSTPGELFF. The DNA of the CDR3 is TGTGCCAGCTCCCGGGACTCCACCCCCGGGGAGCTGTTTTTT.

V is TRBV27 and J is TRBJ2-2; the match to TRBD2 covers 14 bases. CDR1 MNHEY and CDR2 SMNVEV come from the germline V gene (reference sequence). CDR3 length: 18 amino acids. V shed 4 bases and J 4 bases; nucleotides not matched to a gene: 8. The CDR3 DNA reads as TGTGCCAGCAGTTCTGGACTAGCGGGAGGCAGGGTCACCGGGGAGCTGTTTTTT. Protein sequence: CASSSGLAGGRVTGELFF.

This clone was detected only a few times. This CDR3 reads CASSLAGDQETQYF. Written as DNA, the CDR3 is TGTGCCAGCAGTCTAGCGGGAGATCAGGAGACCCAGTACTTC. The chain is built from TRBV2 and TRBJ2-5; 10 bases agree with TRBD2. Germline V gene data show CDR1 as SNHLY and CDR2 as FYNNEI. The CDR3 is made up of 14 amino acids. The J segment lost 5 bases and the V segment lost 5 bases, leaving 5 bases of the junction unmatched.

This chain connects TRBV30 to TRBJ1-5; TRBD1 agrees at 12 bases. J lost 7 bases, V lost 2 bases, and 12 bases had no gene match. The CDR3 is made up of 17 amino acids. In germline, CDR1 is GTSNPN, CDR2 SVGIG (reference sequence). CDR3 in amino acids: CAWSTYRDRGRGQPQHF. The CDR3 region has the DNA TGTGCCTGGAGTACATACCGGGACAGGGGGCGCGGACAGCCCCAGCATTTT. The entire variable domain, with the rest obtained from reference TRBV30 and TRBJ1-5, is as follows: SQTIHQWPATLVQPVGSPLSLECTVEGTSNPNLYWYRQAAGRGLQLLFYSVGIGQISSEVPQNLSASRPQDRQFILSSKKLLLSDSGFYLCAWSTYRDRGRGQPQHFGDGTRLSIL.

The V gene is TRBV19, the J gene TRBJ2-2; 9 positions agree with TRBD2. The CDR3 runs 15 residues. CDR1 and CDR2 from the germline V gene are LNHDA and SQIVND (reference sequence). The V and J ends lost 1 base and 6 bases, in that order; junction bases with no gene match: 3. CDR3 sequence (DNA): TGTGCCAGTAGTATAGGGGGACTAGCCCCCGGGGAGCTGTTTTTT. Translation gives CASSIGGLAPGELFF.

The rearrangement joins TRBV9 to TRBJ2-7; 7 bases map to TRBD1. The length of the CDR3 is 14 residues. Germline assignment: CDR1 SGDLS and CDR2 YYNGEE. The J segment lost 0 bases and the V segment lost 4 bases, leaving 4 bases of the junction unmatched. In DNA, the CDR3 is TGTGCCAGCAGCCCCGGACAGGCCTCCTACGAGCAGTACTTC. Translated, it gives CASSPGQASYEQYF.

The chain combines TRBV19 with TRBJ1-1; weak D call: TRBD1 (6 bases). Germline assignment: CDR1 LNHDA and CDR2 SQIVND (reference sequence). The CDR3 is made up of 13 amino acids. The V gene lost 4 bases and the J gene lost 7 bases, with 13 bases spanning the gap. The CDR3 sequence: CASSTQQGHEAFF. Written as DNA, the CDR3 is TGTGCCAGTAGTACCCAACAGGGCCATGAAGCTTTCTTT.

The genes are TRBV27 and TRBJ1-2; D gene ambiguous. Trimming stripped 0 bases from V and 5 bases from J, with 7 bases between. This CDR3 has 13 amino acids. Germline CDR1 is MNHEY and CDR2 is SMNVEV (reference sequence). As DNA, the CDR3 is TGTGCCAGCAGTTTATCGTCGGGGTATGGCTACACCTTC. The encoded protein is CASSLSSGYGYTF.

The V gene is TRBV28, the J gene TRBJ2-1, with a tentative D call TRBD2 (5 bases). V was trimmed by 3 bases and J by 5 bases, leaving 5 bases between them. CDR1 and CDR2 (germline): MDHEN, SYDVKM. This CDR3 comprises 12 residues. Here the CDR3 DNA reads TGTGCCAGCAGTTTGGAGGACAATGAGCAGTTCTTC. This codes for CASSLEDNEQFF. Full variable domain (outside the CDR3, taken from reference TRBV28 and TRBJ2-1): DVKVTQSSRYLVKRTGEKVFLECVQDMDHENMFWYRQDPGLGLRLIYFSYDVKMKEKGDIPEGYSVSREKKERFSLILESASTNQTSMYLCASSLEDNEQFFGPGTRLTVL.

The chain recombines TRBV5-4 with TRBJ2-5; the D gene is possibly TRBD2 (6 bases). The V gene lost 1 base and the J gene lost 4 bases, with 14 bases spanning the gap. Germline V gene data show CDR1 as SGHNT and CDR2 as YYREEE (reference sequence). The CDR3 runs to 15 residues. CDR3 nucleotides: TGTGCCAGCAGCTTGCCCCCCGGAGGGATAGAGACCCAGTACTTC. Translation: CASSLPPGGIETQYF. Full variable domain (rest looked up from reference TRBV5-4 and TRBJ2-5): ETGVTQSPTHLIKTRGQQVTLRCSSQSGHNTVSWYQQALGQGPQFIFQYYREEENGRGNFPPRFSGLQFPNYSSELNVNALELDDSALYLCASSLPPGGIETQYFGPGTRLLVL.

This chain links TRBV4-1 with TRBJ1-2; D not certain. Germline CDR1 MGHRA, CDR2 YSYEKL. This CDR3 is built from 11 residues. V lost 1 base and J 11 bases, leaving 8 bases between the germline ends. CDR3 residues: CASSQGITYTF. In DNA form, the CDR3 reads TGCGCCAGCAGCCAAGGCATTACTTACACCTTC.

The V call is TRBV30, the J call TRBJ2-3, with 9 bases that match TRBD2. The CDR3 runs 16 residues. Germline V gives CDR1 GTSNPN, CDR2 SVGIG (reference sequence). The V segment lost 3 bases and the J segment 2 bases; nucleotides outside the gene matches: 9. The CDR3 region has the DNA TGTGCCTGGAGGACTCCGGGACTAGCTAACACAGATACGCAGTATTTT. As protein: CAWRTPGLANTDTQYF. Combining the CDR3 with reference TRBV30 and TRBJ2-3 gives the whole variable domain SQTIHQWPATLVQPVGSPLSLECTVEGTSNPNLYWYRQAAGRGLQLLFYSVGIGQISSEVPQNLSASRPQDRQFILSSKKLLLSDSGFYLCAWRTPGLANTDTQYFGPGTRLTVL.

This sequence joins TRBV5-4 and TRBJ2-3; 8 nucleotides agree with TRBD2. V was clipped by 4 bases and J by 0 bases; unmatched bases: 7. There are 16 residues in the CDR3. The germline CDR1 and CDR2 sequences are SGHNT and YYREEE (reference sequence). The CDR3 here is CASSPKSGSSTDTQYF. The CDR3, as DNA: TGTGCCAGCAGCCCCAAGAGCGGGAGTAGCACAGATACGCAGTATTTT.

This clone was detected only once. V and J are TRBV4-1 and TRBJ1-1; 8 bases fit TRBD1. The trim removed 4 bases at V and 8 bases at J, leaving 21 bases unmatched. Germline V gives CDR1 MGHRA, CDR2 YSYEKL. The CDR3 loop spans 18 amino acids. The CDR3 is CASSRLRGTGQPRAEAFF. CDR3 DNA: TGCGCCAGCAGCCGACTGCGTGGGACAGGCCAGCCGAGGGCAGAAGCTTTCTTT.

The chain links TRBV29-1 to TRBJ2-1; 7 nucleotides agree with TRBD2. Trimming cost V 1 base and J 1 base; bases outside gene matches: 4. CDR1 is SQVTM and CDR2 is ANQGSEA in the germline V gene. This CDR3 comprises 15 residues. The CDR3 region is CSVEGGSISYNEQFF. In DNA form, the CDR3 reads TGCAGCGTTGAAGGCGGGAGTATTTCCTACAATGAGCAGTTCTTC.

This chain joins TRBV7-3 and TRBJ2-1; no firm D call. There are 13 residues in the CDR3. With 5 bases removed from V and 5 bases from J, the gap between germline ends came to 10 bases. CDR1 is SGHTA and CDR2 is FQGTGA in the germline V gene. The DNA for the CDR3 is TGTGCCAGCAGCACCACGACCCACAATGAGCAGTTCTTC. Its translation is CASSTTTHNEQFF.

The gene calls are TRBV5-1 and TRBJ2-7; 9 bases are a match to TRBD1. CDR1 is SGHRS and CDR2 is YFSETQ in the germline V gene. V gave up 7 bases and J gave up 1 base; unmatched junction bases: 18. The CDR3 is made up of 18 amino acids. The CDR3 bases are TGCGCCAGCTCTAGAAAGGGGACAGGGAACGTGGAGTCCTACGAGCAGTACTTC. Translation: CASSRKGTGNVESYEQYF.

The V call is TRBV18, the J call TRBJ1-1, with unresolved D. The V end was cut by 2 bases, the J end by 13 bases, with 20 bases between. Germline assignment: CDR1 KGHSH and CDR2 LQKENI. The CDR3 covers 14 residues. CDR3 sequence: CASSPSAELPDGFF. The CDR3 DNA reads as TGTGCCAGCTCACCATCAGCAGAGCTGCCGGACGGTTTCTTT.

V is TRBV20-1 and J is TRBJ1-1; no definite D call. The CDR3 runs to 11 residues. The V and J ends lost 2 bases and 6 bases respectively, with 7 bases between them. Per germline, CDR1 DFQATT and CDR2 SNEGSKA (reference sequence). CDR3: CSARSDAEAFF. DNA of the CDR3: TGCAGTGCTAGATCGGACGCTGAAGCTTTCTTT.

The rearrangement links TRBV18 to TRBJ1-2; D remains unclear. CDR3 length: 14 residues. Trimming took off 4 bases at V and 6 bases at J, with 15 bases between the two ends. Germline loops: CDR1 KGHSH, CDR2 LQKENI. The CDR3 here is CASSLLESVDGYTF. In DNA, the CDR3 is TGTGCCAGCTCACTATTGGAGTCCGTTGATGGCTACACCTTC.

This clone has a count of ten or more. The V call is TRBV12-2, the J call TRBJ1-2; the table assigns TRBD1, which was not confirmed against the DNA. TRBV12-2 is a pseudogene segment. This CDR3 spans 14 amino acids. Here the CDR3 DNA reads TGTGCAAGTCGCTTCCCGGCAGGGGGCTATGGCTACACCTTC. It codes for CASRFPAGGYGYTF.

V and J are TRBV19 and TRBJ1-2, with D perhaps matching TRBD1 (5 bases). Trimming cost V 1 base and J 7 bases, with 10 bases left between them. This CDR3 spans 13 amino acids. Germline V CDR1 and CDR2: LNHDA, SQIVND (reference sequence). The CDR3: CASSIAQGGGYTF. The CDR3 DNA reads as TGTGCCAGTAGTATAGCCCAGGGCGGTGGCTACACCTTC.

This chain joins TRBV4-1 and TRBJ1-5; D is possibly TRBD1 (5 bases). The V end lost 0 bases, the J end lost 8 bases, and 14 bases lay between the germline ends. CDR3 size: 15 residues. The germline V gene encodes CDR1 MGHRA and CDR2 YSYEKL. The CDR3 is CASSQDRGETEPQHF. The CDR3 coding sequence is TGCGCCAGCAGCCAAGATCGAGGGGAGACAGAGCCCCAGCATTTT.

The chain employs TRBV30 and TRBJ2-1, with 9 bases fitting TRBD2. The V and J ends lost 7 bases and 7 bases, in that order; junction bases with no gene match: 23. CDR1 and CDR2 (germline): GTSNPN, SVGIG (reference sequence). The CDR3 runs 18 residues. CDR3 in amino acids: CASTSVRRREGRGNEQFF. For the CDR3, the DNA is TGTGCCTCCACTTCCGTTCGACGGCGGGAGGGCCGAGGGAATGAGCAGTTCTTC.

The chain uses TRBV5-6 and TRBJ2-3, with unresolved D. The CDR3 extends over 17 amino acids. V dropped 5 bases and J dropped 2 bases, with 21 bases sitting between them. Germline CDR1 SGHDT, CDR2 YYEEEE. The CDR3 sequence: CASSRESAGRFTDTQYF. CDR3 in DNA: TGTGCCAGCAGTCGTGAGAGTGCAGGCAGGTTCACAGATACGCAGTATTTT.

The genes are TRBV6-5 and TRBJ2-1; TRBD2 agrees at 7 bases. CDR3 size: 15 residues. Per germline, CDR1 MNHEY and CDR2 SVGAGI. Trimming cost V 8 bases and J 3 bases; bases outside gene matches: 10. The CDR3 bases are TGTGCCAGCGAACTTTCTAGCGGAGGCTACAATGAGCAGTTCTTC. Encoded protein: CASELSSGGYNEQFF.

This chain connects TRBV7-3 to TRBJ2-1; weak D call: TRBD1 (7 bases). This CDR3 region has 14 residues. With 6 bases removed from V and 5 bases from J, the gap between germline ends came to 14 bases. Germline V lookup: CDR1 SGHTA, CDR2 FQGTGA. For the CDR3, the DNA is TGTGCCAGCAGAGCAGGGGGAGGTAACAATGAGCAGTTCTTC. The encoded protein is CASRAGGGNNEQFF.

This chain joins TRBV2 and TRBJ2-5; no clear D. The length of the CDR3 is 12 residues. The germline V gene encodes CDR1 SNHLY and CDR2 FYNNEI. V lost 3 bases to trimming and J lost 4 bases, with 6 bases between them. CDR3 loop: CASSDFRETQYF. The CDR3 DNA follows: TGTGCCAGCAGTGATTTTAGAGAGACCCAGTACTTC.

The genes are TRBV27 and TRBJ1-2, with 10 bases that match TRBD1. CDR1 MNHEY and CDR2 SMNVEV come from the germline V gene (reference sequence). The CDR3 has 13 amino acids. V shed 6 bases, J shed 7 bases, and the junction held 5 bases outside the gene matches. CDR3 loop: CASSLGQGSGYTF. The CDR3 DNA is TGTGCCAGCAGCCTGGGACAGGGGTCTGGCTACACCTTC.

The genes are TRBV19 and TRBJ1-2; the match to TRBD1 covers 10 bases. Trimming cost V 4 bases and J 8 bases; bases outside gene matches: 4. Germline CDR1 LNHDA, CDR2 SQIVND (reference sequence). The CDR3 length is 13 residues. The CDR3, as DNA: TGTGCCAGTAGTAGAGGACAGGGGGACGGCTACACCTTC. Translation gives CASSRGQGDGYTF. Full variable domain (outside the CDR3, taken from reference TRBV19 and TRBJ1-2): DGGITQSPKYLFRKEGQNVTLSCEQNLNHDAMYWYRQDPGQGLRLIYYSQIVNDFQKGDIAEGYSVSREKKESFPLTVTSAQKNPTAFYLCASSRGQGDGYTFGSGTRLTVV.